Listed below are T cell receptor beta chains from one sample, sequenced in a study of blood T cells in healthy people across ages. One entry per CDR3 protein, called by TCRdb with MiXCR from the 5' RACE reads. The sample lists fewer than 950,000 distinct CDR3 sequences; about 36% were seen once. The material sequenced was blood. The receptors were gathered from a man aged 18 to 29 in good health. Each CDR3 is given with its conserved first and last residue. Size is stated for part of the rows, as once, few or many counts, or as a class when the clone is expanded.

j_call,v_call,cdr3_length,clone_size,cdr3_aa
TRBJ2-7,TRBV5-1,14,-,CASSLGIGVREQYF
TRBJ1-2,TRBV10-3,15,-,CAISESATVGYGYTF
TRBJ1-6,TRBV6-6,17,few,CASSPMARTGRISPLHF
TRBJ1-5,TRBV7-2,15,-,CASSSGGQNNQPQHF
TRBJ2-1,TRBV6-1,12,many,CASSENWNEQFF
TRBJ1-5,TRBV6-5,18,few,CASSYSNVGLARNQPQHF
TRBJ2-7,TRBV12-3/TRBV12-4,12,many,CASSKDIHEQYF
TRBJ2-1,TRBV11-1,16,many,CASSLGAGASYNEQFF
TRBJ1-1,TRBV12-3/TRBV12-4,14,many,CASSRTGSNTEAFF
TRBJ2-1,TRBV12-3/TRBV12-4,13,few,CAGGRGLWNEQFF
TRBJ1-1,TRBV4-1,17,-,CASSLFSPGGPNTEAFF
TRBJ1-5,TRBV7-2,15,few,CASSSTGLSNQPQHF
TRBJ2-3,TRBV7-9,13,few,CASSPWGVDTQYF
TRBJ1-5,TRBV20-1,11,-,CSVGDNQPQHF